This T cell receptor (beta chain) was captured by sequencing in a study of T-cell memory formation after mild COVID-19 (dated by TCRdb to the early 2020s). Notes on the research overall: TCR sequence clusters from the two donors were found to be largely donor specific. Longitudinal TCRalpha and TCRbeta repertoire sequencing tracked T-cell clones expanding and contracting after mild COVID-19 in a couple of donors. The cohort comprised two young, previously healthy adult volunteers, one female and one male. Summary of the overall study and its limitations: Contracting CD4+ clones turned up mainly in the CM and EM memory subsets, whereas EMRA was where CD8+ clones were enriched. Some responding clones were found in pre-infection memory, which suggests that pre-existing cross-reactive memory T cells took part in the SARS-CoV-2 response. The second-wave clones that peaked on day 37 were not confirmed to be SARS-CoV-2 specific. The study included only a couple of mild cases, and larger cohorts that include severe cases with pre-infection samples were judged to be necessary. Clones that contracted from day 15 to 85 showed balanced CD4/CD8 phenotypes, whereas a second wave of clones that expanded from day 15 to 37 leaned towards CD4+.

This clonotype came up once. What antigen it recognizes has not been identified. The input lacks base qualities; no much larger clone sits a single base away. From the cysteine through the phenylalanine, the CDR3 covers 17 amino acids. The entry retains the CDR3 DNA only, 51 bases that are in frame from base 1. The germline V gene specifies SGHRS as CDR1 and YFSETQ as CDR2. Here V drops 2 bases and J drops 0 bases, and the junction holds 8 bases not matched to any gene. Sequencing took place on an Illumina NovaSeq 6000. TCRalpha and TCRbeta cDNA libraries were built by 5'RACE with constant-segment primers, adding sample barcodes and unique molecular identifiers. Trizol reagent was used to extract RNA from every sample. Library amplification was performed in two PCR steps, and a second sample barcode and Illumina TruSeq adapters were introduced in the second step. Sequencing of the libraries was done on an Illumina NovaSeq, producing 2 x 150 bp paired-end reads. As for the original processing: Demultiplexing of reads and collapsing into UMI-guided consensus sequences were performed with migec v1.2.7. Using mixcr v2.1.11, UMI consensuses were aligned to TRA and TRB V and J templates and then assembled into clonotypes. Clonotypes were classified as expanded or contracted when called significant by both edgeR and NoisET, with noise models trained on biological replicates. edgeR calls used a false discovery rate-adjusted p below 0.01 and a log2 fold-change threshold of 1. As an exploratory analysis of dynamics, PCA with hierarchical clustering was applied to max-normalized trajectories of the 1000 most abundant clonotypes. Separately sequenced CD4+ and CD8+ repertoires were used to assign the CD4 or CD8 phenotype of responding clones. TCRdb ran its own pipeline on the public reads, namely fastp trimming at Q25 and MiXCR clone calling, and kept in-frame beta chains. Identical CDR3 proteins give one entry, which carries the most common genes and DNA. The authors' filters were not applied to this entry. The sample records about 560,000 distinct CDR3 sequences, about 22% of which are singletons. The ten largest clones add up to about 8.7% of the sample.

Ficoll-Paque density gradient centrifugation was the method used to isolate PBMCs. This receptor chain uses TRBV5-1 and TRBJ1-1, with 9 middle bases fitting TRBD1. This clonotype was sampled from an adult woman who had mild COVID-19 (a few samples of this study predate the infection). The sample titles of this study are shuffled in the database, so cell type and time point are left out; the donor was told from shared clones. The sample comprised PBMCs or a T cell subset sorted from them (not recorded which). CDR3 loop: CASSFAGTGLMNTEAFF. The DNA is as follows: TGCGCCAGCAGCTTTGCCGGGACAGGGCTTATGAACACTGAAGCTTTCTTT. The full variable domain, completed from the reference TRBV5-1 and TRBJ1-1 proteins outside the CDR3, reads KAGVTQTPRYLIKTRGQQVTLSCSPISGHRSVSWYQQTPGQGLQFLFEYFSETQRNKGNFPGRFSGRQFSNSRSEMNVSTLELGDSALYLCASSFAGTGLMNTEAFFGQGTRLTVV.